This T cell receptor (beta chain) appears in the sequencing data of a study of neurological immune-mediated disorders. V dropped 1 base and J dropped 7 bases, with 7 bases sitting between them. The V gene's germline CDR1 is DFQATT and CDR2 SNEGSKA (reference sequence). The CDR3 contains 12 residues. This clonotype has a handful of counts. Its antigen is not known. Study-wide points: Expanded clones shared no CDR3 amino acid sequences across subjects, suggesting private repertoires in all groups.

MiXCR was run by TCRdb on the 5' RACE reads, yielding one entry per CDR3 protein. Among 57,000 or so distinct CDR3 sequences listed, approximately 10% were seen once. The sample was PBMCs. This clonotype was sampled from a man aged 55-75 years in good health. This sequence joins TRBV20-1 and TRBJ1-4, with unresolved D. CDR3 amino acids: CSARGFGEKLFF. CDR3 in DNA: TGCAGTGCTAGAGGGTTCGGTGAAAAACTGTTTTTT.